Reported below is one TCR beta chain. What it binds is unknown. This sample was included in a study of identical twins. Whole-study results and caveats: In zero-insertion analyses, partial confounding could arise from invariant MAIT and iNKT cells. Abundant beta clonotypes from cord blood bore fewer insertions; memory repertoires lacked this pattern.

CDR3 length: 13 residues. The germline V gene has CDR1 SGHKS and CDR2 YYEKEE (reference sequence). Trimming removed 1 base from V and 5 bases from J, with 7 bases in between. One entry per CDR3 protein results from TCRdb running MiXCR on the 5' RACE reads. This sample has roughly 260,000 distinct CDR3 sequences, with over 11% found just once. This receptor was identified in a woman between 18 and 30 years old in good health. The sample consisted of memory (CD45RO+) T cells sorted from blood. The chain is built from TRBV5-5 and TRBJ2-1, with D possibly matching TRBD2 (5 bases). The CDR3 protein is CASSLPGNNEQFF. The CDR3 nucleotides read TGTGCCAGCAGCTTGCCGGGGAACAATGAGCAGTTCTTC. Full variable domain (outside the CDR3, taken from reference TRBV5-5 and TRBJ2-1): DAGVTQSPTHLIKTRGQQVTLRCSPISGHKSVSWYQQVLGQGPQFIFQYYEKEERGRGNFPDRFSARQFPNYSSELNVNALLLGDSALYLCASSLPGNNEQFFGPGTRLTVL.